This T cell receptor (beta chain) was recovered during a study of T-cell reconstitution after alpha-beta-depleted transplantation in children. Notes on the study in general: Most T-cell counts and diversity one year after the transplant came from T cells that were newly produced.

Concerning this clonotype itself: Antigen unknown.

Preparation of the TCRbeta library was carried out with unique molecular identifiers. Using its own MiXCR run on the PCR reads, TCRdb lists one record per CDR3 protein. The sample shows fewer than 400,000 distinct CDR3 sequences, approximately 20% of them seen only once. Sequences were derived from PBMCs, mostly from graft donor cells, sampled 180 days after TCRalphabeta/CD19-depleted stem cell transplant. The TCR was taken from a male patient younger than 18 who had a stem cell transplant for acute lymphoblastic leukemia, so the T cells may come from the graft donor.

The CDR3 spells CASIIGGLAGASPYNEQFF. DNA for the CDR3: TGTGCCAGCATTATAGGAGGACTAGCGGGAGCTTCCCCATACAATGAGCAGTTCTTC. This rearrangement joins TRBV12-3 or TRBV12-4 to TRBJ2-1; the match to TRBD2 covers 13 bases. The CDR3 is 19 residues long. Unmatched junction bases numbered 16, after V lost 7 bases and J lost 4 bases.